This TCR beta chain stems from a study of cytomegalovirus exposure and HLA in healthy donors. Whole-study results and caveats: Most CMV-associated TCR beta chains appeared HLA-restricted in a later analysis.

Germline V gives CDR1 SNHLY, CDR2 FYNNEI. Trimming took 6 bases from V and 0 from J, leaving 4 bases between them. CDR3 length: 12 amino acids. It was healthy bone marrow donors who served as donors. The PCR employed 60 Vbeta primers together with 13 Jbeta primers. Libraries were prepared by immunoSEQ multiplex PCR; TCRdb keeps only in-frame clonotypes and omits some of them. Across some 150,000 clones, the top ten clones capture about 0.79% of the sample. For this clone: Its antigen is not known.

Source material: PBMCs. The TCR comes from a young woman in good health and CMV-seropositive. V gene TRBV2 combines with J gene TRBJ2-3, with D hard to call. The CDR3 coding sequence is TGTGCCAGCAGCTCTAGCACAGATACGCAGTATTTT. It encodes CASSSSTDTQYF.